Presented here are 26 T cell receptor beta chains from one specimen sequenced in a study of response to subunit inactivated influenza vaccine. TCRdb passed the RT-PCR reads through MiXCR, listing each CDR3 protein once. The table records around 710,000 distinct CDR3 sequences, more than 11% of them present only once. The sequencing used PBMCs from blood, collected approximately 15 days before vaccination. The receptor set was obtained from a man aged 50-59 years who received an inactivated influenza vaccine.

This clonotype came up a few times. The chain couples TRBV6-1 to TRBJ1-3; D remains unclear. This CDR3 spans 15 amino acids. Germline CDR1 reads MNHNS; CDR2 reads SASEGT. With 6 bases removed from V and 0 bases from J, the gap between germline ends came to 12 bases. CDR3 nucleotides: TGTGCCAGCAGGGGAGGTCCCAGCTCTGGAAACACCATATATTTT. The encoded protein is CASRGGPSSGNTIYF.

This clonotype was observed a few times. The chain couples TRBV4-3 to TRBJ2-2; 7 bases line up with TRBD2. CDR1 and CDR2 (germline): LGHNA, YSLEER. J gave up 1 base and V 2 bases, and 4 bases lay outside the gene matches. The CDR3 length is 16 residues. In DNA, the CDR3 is TGCGCCAGCAGCCAAACTGGGGGGGAGAACACCGGGGAGCTGTTTTTT. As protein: CASSQTGGENTGELFF.

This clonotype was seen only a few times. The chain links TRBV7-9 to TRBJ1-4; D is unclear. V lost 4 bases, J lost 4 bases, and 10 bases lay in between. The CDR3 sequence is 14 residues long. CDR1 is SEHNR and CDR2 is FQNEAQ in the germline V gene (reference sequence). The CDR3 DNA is TGTGCCAGCAGCTCCCGGGTCCTTAATGAAAAACTGTTTTTT. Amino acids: CASSSRVLNEKLFF.

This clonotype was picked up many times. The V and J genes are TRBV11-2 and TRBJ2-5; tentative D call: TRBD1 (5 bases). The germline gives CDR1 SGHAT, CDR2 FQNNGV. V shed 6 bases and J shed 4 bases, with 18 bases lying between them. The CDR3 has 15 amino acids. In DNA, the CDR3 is TGTGCCAGCAGTCGCCCAGGGCCAGGAGCAGAGACCCAGTACTTC. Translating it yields CASSRPGPGAETQYF.

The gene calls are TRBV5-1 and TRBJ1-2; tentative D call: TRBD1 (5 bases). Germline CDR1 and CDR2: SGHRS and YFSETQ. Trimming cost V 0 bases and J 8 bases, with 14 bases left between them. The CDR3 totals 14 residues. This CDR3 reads CASSLARREDGYTF. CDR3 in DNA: TGCGCCAGCAGCTTGGCTCGCAGGGAGGACGGCTACACCTTC.

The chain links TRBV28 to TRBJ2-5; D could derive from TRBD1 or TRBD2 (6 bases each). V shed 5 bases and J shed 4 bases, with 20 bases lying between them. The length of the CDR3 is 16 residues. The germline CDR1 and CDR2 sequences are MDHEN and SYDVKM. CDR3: CASSVILAEGGETQYF. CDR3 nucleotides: TGTGCCAGCAGTGTGATACTAGCTGAGGGGGGAGAGACCCAGTACTTC.

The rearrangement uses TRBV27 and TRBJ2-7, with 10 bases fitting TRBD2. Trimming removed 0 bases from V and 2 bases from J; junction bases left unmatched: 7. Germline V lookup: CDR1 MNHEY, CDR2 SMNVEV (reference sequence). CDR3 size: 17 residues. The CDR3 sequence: CASSLSASGGYTYEQYF. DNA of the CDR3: TGTGCCAGCAGTTTATCAGCTAGCGGGGGATATACCTACGAGCAGTACTTC.

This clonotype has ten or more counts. CDR3 sequence: CATALAAPNTEAFF. The DNA for the CDR3 is TGTGCCACCGCGTTGGCAGCCCCGAACACTGAAGCTTTCTTT. The V gene is TRBV12-3 or TRBV12-4, the J gene TRBJ1-1; D not certain. Trimming pared 10 bases from V and 1 base from J, leaving 16 bases between. The CDR3 has 14 amino acids.

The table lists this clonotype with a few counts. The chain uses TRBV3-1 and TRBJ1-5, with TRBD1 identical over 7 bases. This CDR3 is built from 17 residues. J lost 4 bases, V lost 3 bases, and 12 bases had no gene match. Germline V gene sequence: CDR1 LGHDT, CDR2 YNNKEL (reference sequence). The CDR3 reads CASSQGQPSRGNQPQHF. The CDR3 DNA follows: TGTGCCAGCAGCCAGGGCCAGCCAAGCAGGGGGAATCAGCCCCAGCATTTT.

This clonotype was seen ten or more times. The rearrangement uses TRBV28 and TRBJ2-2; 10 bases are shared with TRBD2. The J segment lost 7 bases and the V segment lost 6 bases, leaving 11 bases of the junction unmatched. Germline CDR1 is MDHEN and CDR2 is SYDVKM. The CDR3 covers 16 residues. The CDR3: CASSRSGTSVGGELFF. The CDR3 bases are TGTGCCAGCAGCCGGTCCGGGACTAGCGTGGGCGGGGAGCTGTTTTTT.

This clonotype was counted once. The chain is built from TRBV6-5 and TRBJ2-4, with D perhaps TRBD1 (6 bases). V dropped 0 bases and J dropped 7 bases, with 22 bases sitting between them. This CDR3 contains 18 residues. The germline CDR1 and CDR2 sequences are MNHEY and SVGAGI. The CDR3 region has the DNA TGTGCCAGCAGTTACTCGATTATGGGGGCGATGAGTGTGAACATTCAGTACTTC. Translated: CASSYSIMGAMSVNIQYF.

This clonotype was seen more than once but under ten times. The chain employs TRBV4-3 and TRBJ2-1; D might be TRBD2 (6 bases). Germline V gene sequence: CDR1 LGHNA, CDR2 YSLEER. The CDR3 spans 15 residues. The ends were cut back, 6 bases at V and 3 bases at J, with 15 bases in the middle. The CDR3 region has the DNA TGCGCCAGCAGACGTGGGACGGACTACTACAATGAGCAGTTCTTC. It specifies CASRRGTDYYNEQFF.

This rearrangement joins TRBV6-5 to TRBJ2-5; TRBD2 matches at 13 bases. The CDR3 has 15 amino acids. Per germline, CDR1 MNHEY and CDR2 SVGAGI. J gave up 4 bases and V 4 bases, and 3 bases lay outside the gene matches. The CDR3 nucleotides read TGTGCCAGCAGTTCGGGACTAGCGGGACTAGAGACCCAGTACTTC. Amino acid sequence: CASSSGLAGLETQYF.

The CDR3 spells CASTTGQVNTGELFF. The DNA of the CDR3 is TGTGCCAGTACCACGGGACAGGTGAACACCGGGGAGCTGTTTTTT. The rearrangement joins TRBV19 to TRBJ2-2; 8 nucleotides agree with TRBD1. This CDR3 spans 15 amino acids. Trimming took 7 bases from V and 1 from J; bases not matched to a gene: 5. Germline lookup yields CDR1 LNHDA and CDR2 SQIVND (reference sequence).

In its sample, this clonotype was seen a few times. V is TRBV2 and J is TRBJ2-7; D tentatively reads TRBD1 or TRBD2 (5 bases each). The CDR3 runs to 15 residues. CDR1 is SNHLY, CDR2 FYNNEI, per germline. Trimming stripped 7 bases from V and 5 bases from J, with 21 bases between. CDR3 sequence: CASISPGRRRDEQYF. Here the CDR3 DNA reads TGTGCCAGCATTTCCCCGGGACGGAGGAGAGACGAGCAGTACTTC.

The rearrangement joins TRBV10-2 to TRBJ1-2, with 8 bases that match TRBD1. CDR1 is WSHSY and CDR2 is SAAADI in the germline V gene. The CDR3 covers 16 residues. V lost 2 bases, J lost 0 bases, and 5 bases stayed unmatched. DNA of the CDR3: TGCGCCAGCAGTGAGGAAGGGACAGGAGCTAACTATGGCTACACCTTC. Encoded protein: CASSEEGTGANYGYTF.

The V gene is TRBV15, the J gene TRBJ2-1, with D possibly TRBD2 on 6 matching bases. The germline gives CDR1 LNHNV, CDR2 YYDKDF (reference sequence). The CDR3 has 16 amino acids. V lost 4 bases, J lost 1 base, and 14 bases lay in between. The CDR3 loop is CATSKSRGSSYNEQFF. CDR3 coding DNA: TGTGCCACCAGCAAGAGCCGGGGGAGTTCCTACAATGAGCAGTTCTTC.

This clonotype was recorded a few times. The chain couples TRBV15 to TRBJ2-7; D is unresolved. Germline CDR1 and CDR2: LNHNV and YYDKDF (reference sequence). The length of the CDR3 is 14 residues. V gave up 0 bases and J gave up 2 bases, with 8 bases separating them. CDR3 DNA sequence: TGTGCCACCAGCAGAGATTACCTAGCCTACGAGCAGTACTTC. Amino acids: CATSRDYLAYEQYF.

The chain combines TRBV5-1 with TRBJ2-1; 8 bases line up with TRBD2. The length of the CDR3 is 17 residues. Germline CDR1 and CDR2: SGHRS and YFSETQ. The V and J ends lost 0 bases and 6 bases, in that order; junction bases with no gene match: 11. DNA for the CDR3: TGCGCCAGCAGCTTGGTGCGGGCGGGGGGCCCCGTCAATGAGCAGTTCTTC. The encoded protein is CASSLVRAGGPVNEQFF.

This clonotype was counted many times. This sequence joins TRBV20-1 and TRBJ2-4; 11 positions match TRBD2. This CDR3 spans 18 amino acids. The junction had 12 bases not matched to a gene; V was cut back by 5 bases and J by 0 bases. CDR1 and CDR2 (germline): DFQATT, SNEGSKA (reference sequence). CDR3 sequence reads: CSAVPGLAADLAKNIQYF. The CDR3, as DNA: TGCAGTGCTGTCCCGGGACTAGCGGCCGACTTAGCCAAAAACATTCAGTACTTC.

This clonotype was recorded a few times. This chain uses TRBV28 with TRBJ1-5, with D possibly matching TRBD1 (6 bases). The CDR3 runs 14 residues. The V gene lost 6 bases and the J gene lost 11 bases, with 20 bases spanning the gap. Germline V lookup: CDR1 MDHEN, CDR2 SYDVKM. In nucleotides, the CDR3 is TGTGCCAGCAGCCGGGACACGGGGAGGCTGACCCAGCATTTT. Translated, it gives CASSRDTGRLTQHF.

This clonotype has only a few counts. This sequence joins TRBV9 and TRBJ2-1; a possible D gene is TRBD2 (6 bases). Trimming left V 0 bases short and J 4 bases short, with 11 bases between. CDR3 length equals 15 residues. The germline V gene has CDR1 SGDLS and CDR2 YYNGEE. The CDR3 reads CASSVGGGPYNEQFF. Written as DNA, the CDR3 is TGTGCCAGCAGCGTAGGAGGAGGGCCGTACAATGAGCAGTTCTTC.

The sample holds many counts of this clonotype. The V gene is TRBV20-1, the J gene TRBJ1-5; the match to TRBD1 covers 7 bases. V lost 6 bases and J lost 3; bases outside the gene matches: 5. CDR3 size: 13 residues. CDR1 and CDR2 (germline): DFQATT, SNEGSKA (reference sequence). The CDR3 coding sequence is TGCAGTGCCATGACAGGGCCCAATCAGCCCCAGCATTTT. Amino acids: CSAMTGPNQPQHF.

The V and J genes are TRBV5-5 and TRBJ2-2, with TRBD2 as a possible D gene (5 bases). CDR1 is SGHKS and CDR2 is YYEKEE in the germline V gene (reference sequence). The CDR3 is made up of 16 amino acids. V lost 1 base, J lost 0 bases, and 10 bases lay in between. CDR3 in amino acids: CASSLYPGTNTGELFF. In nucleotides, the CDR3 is TGTGCCAGCAGCTTGTATCCGGGGACGAACACCGGGGAGCTGTTTTTT.

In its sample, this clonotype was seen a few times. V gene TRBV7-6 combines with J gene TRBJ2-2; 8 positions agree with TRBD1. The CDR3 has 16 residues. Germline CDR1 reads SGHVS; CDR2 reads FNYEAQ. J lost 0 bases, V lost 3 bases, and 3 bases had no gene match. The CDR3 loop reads CASSFGTGPNTGELFF. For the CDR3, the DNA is TGTGCCAGCAGCTTTGGGACAGGACCGAACACCGGGGAGCTGTTTTTT.

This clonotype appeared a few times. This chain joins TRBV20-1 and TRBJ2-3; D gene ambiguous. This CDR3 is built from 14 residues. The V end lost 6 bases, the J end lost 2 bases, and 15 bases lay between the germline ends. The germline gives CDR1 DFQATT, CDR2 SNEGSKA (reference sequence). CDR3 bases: TGCAGTGCCCTCCGTGTTGCGTACACAGATACGCAGTATTTT. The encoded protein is CSALRVAYTDTQYF.